These T cell receptor beta chains were read from a single sample in a study of molecular identifiers for immune sequencing clone quantification. TCRdb used MiXCR to reprocess the PCR reads, holding one entry per CDR3 protein. The sample holds 400,000 to 600,000 distinct CDR3 sequences, 20% to 25% seen once. The sample comprised naive CD8+ T cells from blood, with Jurkat cell RNA spiked in. Receptors were obtained from a human donor in good health. Some libraries in this study had Jurkat cell RNA spiked in. The CDR3 runs from the conserved cysteine through the conserved F or W. The order of the fields is D gene, V gene, clone size, J gene, CDR3 DNA, CDR3 protein. The D gene is left open where the match is weak. Part of the rows lack a size; the others show once, few, many or a class for expanded clones.

d_call: -
v_call: TRBV9
clone_size: many
j_call: TRBJ1-1
cdr3_nt: TGTGCCAGCAGCGTAGGAGACACCCCTTACACTGAAGCTTTCTTT
cdr3_aa: CASSVGDTPYTEAFF

d_call: -
v_call: TRBV19
clone_size: few
j_call: TRBJ2-4
cdr3_nt: TGTGCCAGTAGTCTATTAGCGGCAGGAGCCAAAAACATTCAGTACTTC
cdr3_aa: CASSLLAAGAKNIQYF

d_call: -
v_call: TRBV6-1
clone_size: few
j_call: TRBJ2-5
cdr3_nt: TGTGCCAGCAGTCCGCCGGACAGAGGAGAGACCCAGTACTTC
cdr3_aa: CASSPPDRGETQYF

d_call: TRBD1
v_call: TRBV4-3
clone_size: few
j_call: TRBJ1-1
cdr3_nt: TGCGCCAGCAGCCGATACAGGGGGATGGACACTGAAGCTTTCTTT
cdr3_aa: CASSRYRGMDTEAFF

d_call: -
v_call: TRBV7-9
clone_size: few
j_call: TRBJ2-7
cdr3_nt: TGTGCCAGCAGCTCCATAGTTGGATCCTACGAGCAGTACTTC
cdr3_aa: CASSSIVGSYEQYF

d_call: -
v_call: TRBV9
clone_size: many
j_call: TRBJ1-1
cdr3_nt: TGTGCCAGCAGCGTGGGCCAGCGGGACACTGAAGCTTTCTTT
cdr3_aa: CASSVGQRDTEAFF

d_call: -
v_call: TRBV7-2
clone_size: few
j_call: TRBJ2-7
cdr3_nt: TGTGCCAGCAGCTTAGGGTGGTCACCCCACGAGCAGTACTTC
cdr3_aa: CASSLGWSPHEQYF

d_call: TRBD1
v_call: TRBV27
clone_size: many
j_call: TRBJ2-3
cdr3_nt: TGTGCCAGCAATTCCGTCCGGGACAGCAAAGATACGCAGTATTTT
cdr3_aa: CASNSVRDSKDTQYF

d_call: -
v_call: TRBV9
clone_size: many
j_call: TRBJ2-2
cdr3_nt: TGTGCCAGCCGGGACGGTAACACCGGGGAGCTGTTTTTT
cdr3_aa: CASRDGNTGELFF

d_call: -
v_call: TRBV20-1
clone_size: many
j_call: TRBJ1-3
cdr3_nt: TGCAGTGCTAGAGATTGGAGCGGGCCTGGAAACACCATATATTTT
cdr3_aa: CSARDWSGPGNTIYF

d_call: TRBD1
v_call: TRBV15
clone_size: few
j_call: TRBJ2-2
cdr3_nt: TGTGCCACCAGCAGAGATCGTGCGGGACAGGACTACACCGGGGAGCTGTTTTTT
cdr3_aa: CATSRDRAGQDYTGELFF

d_call: TRBD1
v_call: TRBV7-6
clone_size: -
j_call: TRBJ2-1
cdr3_nt: TGTGCCAGCAGCTTTTCCGGGACAGGGGGTTACAATGAGCAGTTCTTC
cdr3_aa: CASSFSGTGGYNEQFF

d_call: -
v_call: TRBV6-5
clone_size: -
j_call: TRBJ2-5
cdr3_nt: TGTGCCAGCAGTACAGAGGGAGAGACCCAGTACTTC
cdr3_aa: CASSTEGETQYF

d_call: -
v_call: TRBV11-2
clone_size: few
j_call: TRBJ2-7
cdr3_nt: TGTGCCAGCAGCTTAGGGCCGAGCCGAACCTACGAGCAGTACTTC
cdr3_aa: CASSLGPSRTYEQYF

d_call: -
v_call: TRBV14
clone_size: few
j_call: TRBJ1-2
cdr3_nt: TGTGCCAGCAGCCAAGAGAACAGATCATTCTATGGCTACACCTTC
cdr3_aa: CASSQENRSFYGYTF

d_call: TRBD2
v_call: TRBV20-1
clone_size: many
j_call: TRBJ2-3
cdr3_nt: TGCAGGTCGGGGGGGGGGACAGATACGCAGTATTTT
cdr3_aa: CRSGGGTDTQYF

d_call: TRBD1
v_call: TRBV27
clone_size: many
j_call: TRBJ1-2
cdr3_nt: TGTGCCAGCAGTCTCTCTAATAGACAGGGTTACTATGGCTACACCTTC
cdr3_aa: CASSLSNRQGYYGYTF

d_call: -
v_call: TRBV20-1
clone_size: few
j_call: TRBJ2-7
cdr3_nt: TGCAGTGCTAGAGAGGGCGAGCAGTACTTC
cdr3_aa: CSAREGEQYF

d_call: -
v_call: TRBV27
clone_size: many
j_call: TRBJ2-3
cdr3_nt: TGTGCCAGCAGTTTAATTGCGAACCCAGATACGCAGTATTTT
cdr3_aa: CASSLIANPDTQYF

d_call: TRBD1
v_call: TRBV29-1
clone_size: many
j_call: TRBJ1-1
cdr3_nt: TGCAGCGTACGAGGGGGCATGAACACTGAAGCTTTCTTT
cdr3_aa: CSVRGGMNTEAFF

d_call: TRBD2
v_call: TRBV27
clone_size: few
j_call: TRBJ2-3
cdr3_nt: TGTGCCAGCAGTCCAATATCCCTACTAGCGTACTACACAGATACGCAGTATTTT
cdr3_aa: CASSPISLLAYYTDTQYF

d_call: TRBD2
v_call: TRBV20-1
clone_size: -
j_call: TRBJ2-2
cdr3_nt: TGCAGTGCTGGGGAACTAGCGGGGGGGGCCGGGGAGCTGTTTTTT
cdr3_aa: CSAGELAGGAGELFF